The source of this TCR beta chain is a study of OX40 agonist ivuxolimab in advanced cancers. About the research overall: The patients received agonistic anti-OX40 (CD134) antibody ivuxolimab. The study, taken as a whole, reports: Among the lowest levels of clonal expansion were found in partial responders at 0.1-3.0 mg/kg.

The method was immunoSEQ multiplex PCR; TCRdb's version includes in-frame clones alone and lacks a portion of them. Among about 41,000 clones listed, 70% to 80% were seen once. Concerning this clone itself: Its antigen is unknown.

The CDR3 is 13 amino acids. CDR1 is SGHVT, CDR2 SQSDAQ, per germline. V was pared by 3 bases and J by 6 bases, with 1 base of the junction left unmatched. J is TRBJ2-2 and V is TRBV7-4; 7 bases line up with TRBD1. Sequencing was performed on CD4+ or CD8+ T cells sorted from blood, taken in a trial of the OX40 agonist ivuxolimab. This receptor was identified in an adult with an advanced solid tumor such as melanoma, head and neck, liver or kidney cancer. CDR3 amino acids: CASSFGTAGELFF. As DNA, the CDR3 is TGTGCCAGCAGCTTTGGGACAGCCGGGGAGCTGTTTTTT. The whole variable domain, remainder taken from reference TRBV7-4 and TRBJ2-2, is GAGVSQSPRYKVAKRGRDVALRCDSISGHVTLYWYRQTLGQGSEVLTYSQSDAQRDKSGRPSGRFSAERPERSVSTLKIQRTEQGDSAVYLCASSFGTAGELFFGEGSRLTVL.